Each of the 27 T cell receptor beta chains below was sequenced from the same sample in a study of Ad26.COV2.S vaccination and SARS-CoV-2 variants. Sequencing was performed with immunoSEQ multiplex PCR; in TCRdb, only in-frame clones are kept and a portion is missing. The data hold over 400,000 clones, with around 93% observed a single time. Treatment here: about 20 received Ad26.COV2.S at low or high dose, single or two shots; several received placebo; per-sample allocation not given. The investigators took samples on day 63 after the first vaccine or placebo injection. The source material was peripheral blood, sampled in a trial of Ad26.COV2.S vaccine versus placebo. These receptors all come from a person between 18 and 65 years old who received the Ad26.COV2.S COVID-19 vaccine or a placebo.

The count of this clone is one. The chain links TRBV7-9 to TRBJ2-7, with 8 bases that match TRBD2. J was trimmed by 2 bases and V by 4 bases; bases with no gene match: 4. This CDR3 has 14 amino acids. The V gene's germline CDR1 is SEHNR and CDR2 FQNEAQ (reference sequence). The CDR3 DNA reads TGTGCCAGCAGCTGGGCTAGCGGGCCCTACGAGCAGTACTTC. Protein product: CASSWASGPYEQYF.

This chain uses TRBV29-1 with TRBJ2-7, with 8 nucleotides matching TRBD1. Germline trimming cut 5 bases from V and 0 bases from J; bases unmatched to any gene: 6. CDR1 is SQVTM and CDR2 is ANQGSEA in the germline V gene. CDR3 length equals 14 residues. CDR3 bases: TGCAGCGTTCTAGGACAGGGCCTCTCCTACGAGCAGTACTTC. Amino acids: CSVLGQGLSYEQYF.

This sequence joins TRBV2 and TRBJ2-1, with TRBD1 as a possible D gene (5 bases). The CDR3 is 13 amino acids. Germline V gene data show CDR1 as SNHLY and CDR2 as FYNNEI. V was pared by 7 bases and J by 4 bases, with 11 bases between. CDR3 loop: CASTRVVYNEQFF. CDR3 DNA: TGTGCCAGCACCAGGGTAGTGTACAATGAGCAGTTCTTC.

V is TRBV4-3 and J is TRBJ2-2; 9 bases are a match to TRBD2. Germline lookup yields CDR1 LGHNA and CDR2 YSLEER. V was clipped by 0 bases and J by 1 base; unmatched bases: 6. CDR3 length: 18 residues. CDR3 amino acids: CASSQESGAGGNTGELFF. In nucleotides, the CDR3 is TGCGCCAGCAGCCAAGAAAGCGGAGCGGGGGGGAACACCGGGGAGCTGTTTTTT.

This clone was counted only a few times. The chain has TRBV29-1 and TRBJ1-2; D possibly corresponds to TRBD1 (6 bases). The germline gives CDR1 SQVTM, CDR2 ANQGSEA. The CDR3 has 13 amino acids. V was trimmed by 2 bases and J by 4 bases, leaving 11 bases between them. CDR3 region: CSVETATGYGYTF. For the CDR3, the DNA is TGCAGCGTTGAAACTGCGACAGGCTATGGCTACACCTTC.

CDR3 nucleotides: TGTGCCAGCAGTTTATCCTATGATCAGCTCACCTACGAGCAGTACTTC. Translated: CASSLSYDQLTYEQYF. V gene TRBV27 combines with J gene TRBJ2-7; no reliable D call. V dropped 0 bases and J dropped 2 bases, with 14 bases sitting between them. CDR3 size: 16 residues. Germline V lookup: CDR1 MNHEY, CDR2 SMNVEV (reference sequence).

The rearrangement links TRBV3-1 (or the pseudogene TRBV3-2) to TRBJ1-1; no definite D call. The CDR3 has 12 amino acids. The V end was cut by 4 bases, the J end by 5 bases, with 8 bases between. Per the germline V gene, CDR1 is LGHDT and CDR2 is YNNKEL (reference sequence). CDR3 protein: CASSLSRTEAFF. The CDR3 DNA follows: TGTGCCAGCAGCCTATCTAGGACTGAAGCTTTCTTT.

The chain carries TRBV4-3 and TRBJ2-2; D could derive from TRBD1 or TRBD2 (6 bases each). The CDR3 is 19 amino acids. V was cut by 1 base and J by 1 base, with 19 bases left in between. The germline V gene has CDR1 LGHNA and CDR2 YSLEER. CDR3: CASSQVASGATLNTGELFF. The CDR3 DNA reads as TGCGCCAGCAGCCAAGTTGCGTCGGGGGCTACACTGAACACCGGGGAGCTGTTTTTT.

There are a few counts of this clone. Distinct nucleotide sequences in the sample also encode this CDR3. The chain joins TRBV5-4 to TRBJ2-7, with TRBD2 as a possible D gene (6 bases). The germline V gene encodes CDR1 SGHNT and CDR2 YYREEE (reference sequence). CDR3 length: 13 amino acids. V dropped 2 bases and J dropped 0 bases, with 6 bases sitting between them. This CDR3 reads CASSFGSSYEQYF. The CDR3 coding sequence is TGTGCCAGCAGCTTCGGGAGCTCCTACGAGCAGTACTTC.

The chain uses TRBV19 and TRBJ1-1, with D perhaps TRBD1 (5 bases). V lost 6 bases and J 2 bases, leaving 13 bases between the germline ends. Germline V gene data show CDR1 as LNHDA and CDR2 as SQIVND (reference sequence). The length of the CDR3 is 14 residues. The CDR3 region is CASRITGRNTEAFF. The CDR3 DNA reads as TGTGCCAGTAGAATAACAGGTAGAAACACTGAAGCTTTCTTT. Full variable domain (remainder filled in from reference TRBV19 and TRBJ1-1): DGGITQSPKYLFRKEGQNVTLSCEQNLNHDAMYWYRQDPGQGLRLIYYSQIVNDFQKGDIAEGYSVSREKKESFPLTVTSAQKNPTAFYLCASRITGRNTEAFFGQGTRLTVV.

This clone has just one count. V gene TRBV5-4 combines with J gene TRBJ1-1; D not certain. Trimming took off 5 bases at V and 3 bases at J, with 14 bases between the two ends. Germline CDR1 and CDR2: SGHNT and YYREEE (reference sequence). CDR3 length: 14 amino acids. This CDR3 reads CASSRSYSYTEAFF. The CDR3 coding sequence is TGTGCCAGCAGTCGTTCATACAGCTACACTGAAGCTTTCTTT. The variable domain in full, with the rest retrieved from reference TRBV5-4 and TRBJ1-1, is ETGVTQSPTHLIKTRGQQVTLRCSSQSGHNTVSWYQQALGQGPQFIFQYYREEENGRGNFPPRFSGLQFPNYSSELNVNALELDDSALYLCASSRSYSYTEAFFGQGTRLTVV.

In nucleotides, the CDR3 is TGTGCCAGCAGCTTTGCGGGGGGCCCCCCCGAGACCCAGTACTTC. It yields the protein CASSFAGGPPETQYF. This chain links TRBV7-2 with TRBJ2-5, with 8 positions matching TRBD2. V dropped 3 bases and J dropped 5; count of bases not matched to a gene: 8. This CDR3 spans 15 amino acids. CDR1 and CDR2 from the germline V gene are SGHTA and FQGNSA. The whole variable domain, remainder taken from reference TRBV7-2 and TRBJ2-5, is GAGVSQSPSNKVTEKGKDVELRCDPISGHTALYWYRQSLGQGLEFLIYFQGNSAPDKSGLPSDRFSAERTGGSVSTLTIQRTQQEDSAVYLCASSFAGGPPETQYFGPGTRLLVL.

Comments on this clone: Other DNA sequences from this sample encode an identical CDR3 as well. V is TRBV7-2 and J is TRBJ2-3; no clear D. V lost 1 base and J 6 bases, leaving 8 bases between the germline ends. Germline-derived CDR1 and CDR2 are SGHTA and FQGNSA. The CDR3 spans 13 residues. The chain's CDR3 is CASSLVLADTQYF. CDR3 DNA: TGTGCCAGCAGCTTAGTGTTAGCTGATACGCAGTATTTT.

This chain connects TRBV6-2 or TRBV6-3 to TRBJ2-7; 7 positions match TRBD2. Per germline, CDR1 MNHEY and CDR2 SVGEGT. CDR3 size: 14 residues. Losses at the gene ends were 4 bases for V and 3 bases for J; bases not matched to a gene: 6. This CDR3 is CASSSGGTFYEQYF. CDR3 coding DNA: TGTGCCAGCAGTTCCGGGGGGACCTTCTACGAGCAGTACTTC.

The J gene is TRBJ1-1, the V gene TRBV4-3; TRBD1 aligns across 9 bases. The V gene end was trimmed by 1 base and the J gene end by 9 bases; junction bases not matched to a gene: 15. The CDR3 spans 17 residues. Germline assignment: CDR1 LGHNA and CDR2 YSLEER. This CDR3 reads CASSQGQGVPYFGKAFF. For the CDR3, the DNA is TGCGCCAGCAGCCAAGGACAGGGGGTTCCATATTTCGGGAAAGCTTTCTTT.

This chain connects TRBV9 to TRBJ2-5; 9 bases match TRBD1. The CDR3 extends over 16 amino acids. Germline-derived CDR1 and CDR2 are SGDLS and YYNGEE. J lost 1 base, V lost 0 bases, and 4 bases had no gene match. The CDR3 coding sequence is TGTGCCAGCAGCGTAGCCGGGACAGGGAGCCAAGAGACCCAGTACTTC. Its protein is CASSVAGTGSQETQYF.

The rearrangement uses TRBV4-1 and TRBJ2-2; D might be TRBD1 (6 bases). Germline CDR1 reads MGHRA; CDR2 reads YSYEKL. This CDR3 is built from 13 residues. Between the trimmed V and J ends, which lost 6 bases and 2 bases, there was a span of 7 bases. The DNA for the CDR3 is TGCGCCAGCAGGGACAGAAACACCGGGGAGCTGTTTTTT. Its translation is CASRDRNTGELFF.

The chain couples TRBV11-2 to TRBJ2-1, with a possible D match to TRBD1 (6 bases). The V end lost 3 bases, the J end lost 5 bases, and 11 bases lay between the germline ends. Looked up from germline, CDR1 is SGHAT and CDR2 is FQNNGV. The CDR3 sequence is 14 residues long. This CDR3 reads CASSLHRVHNEQFF. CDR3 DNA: TGTGCCAGCAGCTTGCACAGGGTACACAATGAGCAGTTCTTC.

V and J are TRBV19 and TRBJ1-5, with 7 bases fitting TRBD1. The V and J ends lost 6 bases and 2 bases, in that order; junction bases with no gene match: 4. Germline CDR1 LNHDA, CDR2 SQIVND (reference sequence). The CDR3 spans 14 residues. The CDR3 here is CASRETGGNQPQHF. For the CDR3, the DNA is TGTGCCAGTAGGGAAACAGGGGGCAATCAGCCCCAGCATTTT.

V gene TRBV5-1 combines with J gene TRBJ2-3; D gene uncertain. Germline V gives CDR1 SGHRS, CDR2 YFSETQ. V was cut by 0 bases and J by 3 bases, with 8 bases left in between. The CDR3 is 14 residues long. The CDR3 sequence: CASSLALTTDTQYF. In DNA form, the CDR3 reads TGCGCCAGCAGCTTGGCCCTCACAACAGATACGCAGTATTTT. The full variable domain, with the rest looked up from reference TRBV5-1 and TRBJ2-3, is KAGVTQTPRYLIKTRGQQVTLSCSPISGHRSVSWYQQTPGQGLQFLFEYFSETQRNKGNFPGRFSGRQFSNSRSEMNVSTLELGDSALYLCASSLALTTDTQYFGPGTRLTVL.

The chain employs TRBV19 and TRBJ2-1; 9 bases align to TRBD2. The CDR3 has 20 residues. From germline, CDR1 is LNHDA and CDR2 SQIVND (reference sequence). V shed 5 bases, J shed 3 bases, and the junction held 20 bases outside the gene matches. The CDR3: CASSPGTQVLAGALYNEQFF. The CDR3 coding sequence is TGTGCCAGTAGTCCCGGGACACAGGTGTTAGCGGGGGCACTCTACAATGAGCAGTTCTTC.

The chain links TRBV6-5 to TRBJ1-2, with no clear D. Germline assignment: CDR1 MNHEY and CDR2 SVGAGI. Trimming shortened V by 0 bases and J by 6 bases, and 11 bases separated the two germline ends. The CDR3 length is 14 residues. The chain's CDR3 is CASSYSFQLDGYTF. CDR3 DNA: TGTGCCAGCAGTTACTCGTTTCAATTAGATGGCTACACCTTC.

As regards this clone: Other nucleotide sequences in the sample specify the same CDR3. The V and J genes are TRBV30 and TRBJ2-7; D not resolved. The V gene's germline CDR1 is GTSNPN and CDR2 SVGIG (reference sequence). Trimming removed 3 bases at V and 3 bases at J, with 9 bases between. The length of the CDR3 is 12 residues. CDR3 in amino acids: CAWSSLGYEQYF. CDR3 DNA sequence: TGTGCCTGGAGCTCTCTGGGCTACGAGCAGTACTTC. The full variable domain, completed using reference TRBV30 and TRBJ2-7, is SQTIHQWPATLVQPVGSPLSLECTVEGTSNPNLYWYRQAAGRGLQLLFYSVGIGQISSEVPQNLSASRPQDRQFILSSKKLLLSDSGFYLCAWSSLGYEQYFGPGTRLTVT.

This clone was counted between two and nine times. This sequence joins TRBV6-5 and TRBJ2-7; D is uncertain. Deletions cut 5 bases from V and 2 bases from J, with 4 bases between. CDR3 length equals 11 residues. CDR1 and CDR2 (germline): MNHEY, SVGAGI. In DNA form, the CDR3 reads TGTGCCAGCAGTCGGGCCTACGAGCAGTACTTC. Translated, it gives CASSRAYEQYF.

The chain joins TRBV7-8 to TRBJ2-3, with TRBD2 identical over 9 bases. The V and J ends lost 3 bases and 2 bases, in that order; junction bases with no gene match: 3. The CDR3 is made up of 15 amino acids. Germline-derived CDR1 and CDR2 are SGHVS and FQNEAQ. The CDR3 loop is CASSFLAGNTDTQYF. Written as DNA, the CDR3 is TGTGCCAGCAGCTTTCTAGCGGGGAACACAGATACGCAGTATTTT. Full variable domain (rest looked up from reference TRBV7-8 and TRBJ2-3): GAGVSQSPRYKVAKRGQDVALRCDPISGHVSLFWYQQALGQGPEFLTYFQNEAQLDKSGLPSDRFFAERPEGSVSTLKIQRTQQEDSAVYLCASSFLAGNTDTQYFGPGTRLTVL.

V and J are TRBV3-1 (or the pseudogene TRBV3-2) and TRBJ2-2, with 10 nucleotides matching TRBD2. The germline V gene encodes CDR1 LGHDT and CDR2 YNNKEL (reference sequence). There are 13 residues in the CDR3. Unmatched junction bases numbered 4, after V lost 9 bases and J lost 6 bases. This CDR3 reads CARFSGGSGELFF. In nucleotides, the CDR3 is TGTGCCAGGTTTAGCGGGGGGTCCGGGGAGCTGTTTTTT.

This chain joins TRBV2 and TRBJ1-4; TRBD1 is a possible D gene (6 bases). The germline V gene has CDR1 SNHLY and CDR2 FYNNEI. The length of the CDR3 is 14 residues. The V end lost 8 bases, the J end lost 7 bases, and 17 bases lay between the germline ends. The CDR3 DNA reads TGTGCCAGCGGGGGGGGGCGACAGATTGAAAAACTGTTTTTT. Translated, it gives CASGGGRQIEKLFF.